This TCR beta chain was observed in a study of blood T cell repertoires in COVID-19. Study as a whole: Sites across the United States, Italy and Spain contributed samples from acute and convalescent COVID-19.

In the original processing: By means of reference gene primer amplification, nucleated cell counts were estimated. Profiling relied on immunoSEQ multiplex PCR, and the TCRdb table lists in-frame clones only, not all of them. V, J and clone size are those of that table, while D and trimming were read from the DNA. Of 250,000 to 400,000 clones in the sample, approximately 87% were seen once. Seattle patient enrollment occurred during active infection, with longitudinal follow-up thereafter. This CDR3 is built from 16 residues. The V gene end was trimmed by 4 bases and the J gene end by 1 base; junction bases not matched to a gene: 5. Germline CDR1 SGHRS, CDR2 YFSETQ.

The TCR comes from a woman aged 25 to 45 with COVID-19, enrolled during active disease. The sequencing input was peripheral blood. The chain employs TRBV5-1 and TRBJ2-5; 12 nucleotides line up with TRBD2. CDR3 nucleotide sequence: TGCGCCAGCAGCCAGACTAGCGGGAGCATCCAAGAGACCCAGTACTTC. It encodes CASSQTSGSIQETQYF.